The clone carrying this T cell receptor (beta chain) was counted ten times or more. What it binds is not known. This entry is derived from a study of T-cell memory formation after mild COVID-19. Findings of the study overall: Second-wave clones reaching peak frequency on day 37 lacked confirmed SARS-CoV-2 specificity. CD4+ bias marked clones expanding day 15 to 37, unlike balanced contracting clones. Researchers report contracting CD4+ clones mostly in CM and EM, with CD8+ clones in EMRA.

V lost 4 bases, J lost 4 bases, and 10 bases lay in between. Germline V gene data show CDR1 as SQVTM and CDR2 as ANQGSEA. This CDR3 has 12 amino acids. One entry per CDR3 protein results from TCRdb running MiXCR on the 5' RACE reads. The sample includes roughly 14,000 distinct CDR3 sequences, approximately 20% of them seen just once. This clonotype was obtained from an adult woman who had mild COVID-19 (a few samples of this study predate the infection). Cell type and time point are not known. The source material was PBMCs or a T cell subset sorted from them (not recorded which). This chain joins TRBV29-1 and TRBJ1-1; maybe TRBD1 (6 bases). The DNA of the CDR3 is TGCAGCGTTGTCTTACAGGGCACTGAAGCTTTCTTT. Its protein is CSVVLQGTEAFF.